This TCR beta chain came from a study of blood T cells in healthy people across ages (dated by TCRdb to 2015 to 2017). About the investigation overall: In model experiments, template switching captured roughly one uniquely barcoded TCR beta cDNA molecule for every two T cells. The study measured age-related changes in TCR beta repertoire diversity using deep sequencing normalized with unique cDNA molecular identifiers. Donors were grouped into four age groups: young (average approximately 15 years), middle-aged (around 39), aged (over 55) and long-lived (just over 80). To avoid experimental bias, donors of different ages were randomly spread across the sequencing lanes. Using the same blood draw, the study looked at two additional independent replicas of 1 million unique cDNA reads for two donors, one aged 18 to 30 and the other aged 80 or older. The paper as a whole reports these results and caveats: Estimates of total diversity based on one million sequenced T cells were considered lower bounds and underestimates. Compared with the aged group, the long-lived group had more naive CD4+ T cells, fewer expanded clones and increased TCR diversity, a pattern suggesting age selection. The CMV infection status of donors was not known, potentially confounding age-related changes in expanded clonotypes. A strong correlation was found between observed TCR beta diversity and the percentage of naive T cells measured by flow cytometry. Observed TCR beta diversity per million T cells fell roughly linearly with age, and a significant reduction was already apparent by age around 40. Conclusive comparison of naive and antigen-experienced compartments was prevented by the profiling of bulk unsorted PBMCs.

Systemically healthy Caucasian individuals from Russia, some 40 in total and aged roughly 6 to 95 years, were included as donors. Each donor gave ten milliliters of peripheral blood, collected into EDTA-treated Vacutainer tubes. Ficoll-Paque density-gradient centrifugation was used to isolate PBMCs, with at least 6 million obtained per sample. Total RNA, at least 5.5 micrograms per sample, was extracted from PBMCs with Trizol reagent. The percentages of naive CD45RAhigh/CD27high T cells were determined by flow cytometry on a PBMC aliquot from every donor. The CDR3 measures 17 amino acids from cysteine to phenylalanine. Left in the record is the CDR3 DNA by itself, 51 bases read in frame from the first base. At the junction V is shortened by 0 bases and J by 5 bases; bases outside the gene matches: 13. From a lookup of the germline V gene (reference sequence), CDR1 and CDR2 are LNHNV and YYDKDF. Worth noting for this clonotype: There is no known antigen for this receptor. Nothing much larger sits one base from this clone, and base qualities are not available.

Library creation used 5' RACE. For sequencing, an Illumina HiSeq 2500 was employed. A second 7 to 11 cycle PCR used a sample-barcoded 5' primer and a J-beta primer mix. Each TCR beta cDNA molecule received a unique molecular identifier from a template-switch 5' adaptor carrying 12 random nucleotides. Each sample yielded at least 3 million CDR3-containing paired-end reads. The Mint cDNA synthesis kit, primed by a TRBC-specific oligonucleotide, was used to synthesize first-strand cDNA from all RNA. Following uracil-DNA glycosylase treatment, a first 18-cycle PCR with universal primers M1SS and BC2_uni_R was performed on all cDNA. Per the original workflow: Normalization of each sample was performed by random selection of 1 million high-quality reads, each carrying a distinct molecular identifier. Reads sharing molecular identifiers were discarded rather than binned into consensus sequences. MiTCR, run with a Q25 quality threshold and the strictest error-elimination algorithm, handled CDR3 identification, clonotype clustering and error correction. Lower-bound total TCR beta diversity was estimated with a nonparametric unseen species model using Euler transformation. Starting from the raw public reads, TCRdb applied fastp trimming at Q25, assembled clones with MiXCR and retained in-frame beta chains. Identical CDR3 proteins give one entry, which carries the most common genes and DNA. V and J calls and clone size were set by TCRdb, not the authors. In all, the sample holds 2 million or so distinct CDR3 sequences, and 49% of those were seen once. The ten largest clonotypes hold around 2.1% of the sample.

This sequence originates from a woman aged 40 to 50 in good health. The sequencing input was blood. This chain is built from TRBV15 and TRBJ2-7, with 7 junctional bases fitting TRBD2. The bases are TGTGCCACCAGCAGAGAGCTTGGGAGGGGTGGAATGAACGAGCAGTACTTC. This is translated as CATSRELGRGGMNEQYF.